This T cell receptor (beta chain) comes out of a study of blood T cell repertoires in COVID-19. Study background: T cells, B-cell-depleted T cells, or PBMCs supplied cDNA or gDNA.

In Seattle, patients joined the study during active infection and were tracked longitudinally. Trimming cost V 4 bases and J 5 bases, with 8 bases left between them. The CDR3 spans 13 residues. Germline V gene lookup returns CDR1 MDHEN and CDR2 SYDVKM. TCRdb's copy holds only in-frame clones and misses some; the assay was immunoSEQ multiplex PCR. The table includes under 400,000 clones, around 87% detected once. Material: peripheral blood. The clonotype originates from a woman aged 25 to 39 with COVID-19, enrolled during active disease. The V and J genes are TRBV28 and TRBJ2-2, with a possible D match to TRBD2 (6 bases). This CDR3 reads CASSSAGTGELFF. As DNA, the CDR3 is TGTGCCAGCAGTTCGGCGGGGACCGGGGAGCTGTTTTTT.